This T cell receptor (beta chain) was captured in a study of sequential checkpoint blockade in melanoma. Germline V lookup: CDR1 MDHEN, CDR2 SYDVKM. V was trimmed by 3 bases and J by 8 bases, leaving 13 bases between them. The CDR3 runs to 14 residues. This sample's treatment: randomized to nivolumab then ipilimumab (arm A) or the reverse (arm B). PBMC sorting kept live CD3+CD8+ cells without CD19 or CD56. Repertoires were generated with immunoSEQ multiplex PCR, while TCRdb's copy carries only in-frame clones and drops some. The sample carries fewer than 35,000 clones, roughly four fifths recorded once.

The clonotype was recovered from a human donor with melanoma. The V and J genes are TRBV28 and TRBJ1-4, with D possibly TRBD1 on 5 matching bases. The sequencing here drew on CD8+ T cells sorted from blood (inferred from file names), taken from a patient given nivolumab and ipilimumab in sequence. The DNA of the CDR3 is TGTGCCAGCAGTTTTCCAGGGCTTGGGGAAAAACTGTTTTTT. Translated: CASSFPGLGEKLFF.